This T cell receptor beta chain was recovered during a study of Ad26.COV2.S vaccination and SARS-CoV-2 variants. The germline V gene has CDR1 KGHDR and CDR2 SFDVKD. The V end was cut by 3 bases, the J end by 1 base, with 8 bases between. The CDR3 spans 15 residues. Documented treatment: 15 to 20 received Ad26.COV2.S at low or high dose, single or two shots; several received placebo; per-sample allocation not given. At day 63 after the first vaccine or placebo injection, samples were drawn. This vaccine is an Ad26 vector that expresses the Wuhan-strain SARS-CoV-2 spike. The repertoire was sequenced with immunoSEQ multiplex PCR; TCRdb's copy has only in-frame clones and lacks some. The sample yields 440,000 or so clones, around 90% seen once.

The receptor was derived from a person aged 18-60 years who received the Ad26.COV2.S COVID-19 vaccine or a placebo. The chain is built from TRBV24-1 and TRBJ2-2; D may be TRBD1 (6 bases). The specimen comprised peripheral blood, sampled in a trial of Ad26.COV2.S vaccine versus placebo. Written as DNA, the CDR3 is TGTGCCACCAGTGATCGGGGACAGAACACCGGGGAGCTGTTTTTT. This codes for CATSDRGQNTGELFF.